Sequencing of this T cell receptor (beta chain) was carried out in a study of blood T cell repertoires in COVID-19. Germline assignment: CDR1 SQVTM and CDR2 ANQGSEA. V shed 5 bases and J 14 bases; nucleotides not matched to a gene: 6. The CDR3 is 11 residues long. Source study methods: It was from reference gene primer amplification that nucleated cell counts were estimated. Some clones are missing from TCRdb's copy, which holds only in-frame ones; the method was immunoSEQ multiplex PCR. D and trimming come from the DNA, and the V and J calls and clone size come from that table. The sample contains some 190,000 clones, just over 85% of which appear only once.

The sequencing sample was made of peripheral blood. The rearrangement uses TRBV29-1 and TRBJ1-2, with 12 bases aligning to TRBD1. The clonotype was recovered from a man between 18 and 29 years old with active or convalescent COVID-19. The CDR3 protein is CSVKPGQGATF. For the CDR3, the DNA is TGCAGCGTTAAACCGGGACAGGGGGCGACCTTC.